The next 29 T cell receptor beta chains were all read from a single sample in a study of T-cell reconstitution after alpha-beta-depleted transplantation in children. Preparation of the TCRbeta library was carried out with unique molecular identifiers. Using its own MiXCR run on the PCR reads, TCRdb lists one record per CDR3 protein. The data contain some 70,000 distinct CDR3 sequences, 6% to 8.5% of them singletons. This specimen was PBMCs from the stem cell graft donor, taken from the stem cell graft. These receptors all come from a human donor who donated a stem cell graft to a child with acute lymphoblastic leukemia.

This clonotype has at least ten counts. V usage is TRBV4-2 and J usage is TRBJ2-7, with a tentative D call TRBD2 (6 bases). Per germline, CDR1 LGHNA and CDR2 YNFKEQ. There are 20 residues in the CDR3. V lost 1 base, J lost 3 bases, and 28 bases lay in between. In nucleotides, the CDR3 is TGTGCCAGCAGCCAAGTGGCGTCTGGGGTCACCGGGACTGATTTCTACGAGCAGTACTTC. Protein sequence: CASSQVASGVTGTDFYEQYF.

This clonotype was detected many times. The chain has TRBV10-3 and TRBJ1-2; D call uncertain. V was pared by 0 bases and J by 8 bases, with 16 bases between. The CDR3 sequence is 15 residues long. Germline lookup yields CDR1 ENHRY and CDR2 SYGVKD. CDR3 amino acids: CAISESPGRYEGYTF. The CDR3 DNA reads TGTGCCATCAGTGAGTCGCCCGGCCGTTACGAGGGCTACACCTTC.

There are many counts of this clonotype. The chain has TRBV5-1 and TRBJ2-5, with TRBD1 matching 9 bases. The V gene end was trimmed by 4 bases and the J gene end by 1 base; junction bases not matched to a gene: 2. This CDR3 has 14 amino acids. Germline values: CDR1 SGHRS, CDR2 YFSETQ. CDR3 sequence: CASSRQGVQETQYF. The CDR3 region has the DNA TGCGCCAGCAGCCGACAGGGGGTCCAAGAGACCCAGTACTTC.

This clonotype has ten or more counts. J is TRBJ1-1 and V is TRBV27; the D is unclear. With 4 bases removed from V and 0 bases from J, the gap between germline ends came to 12 bases. CDR3 length: 15 residues. Germline V CDR1 and CDR2: MNHEY, SMNVEV (reference sequence). The CDR3 DNA sequence: TGTGCCAGCAGTTCTCACGGGCGGGTGAACACTGAAGCTTTCTTT. This sequence encodes CASSSHGRVNTEAFF.

CDR3 sequence reads: CASSARTPLPEAFF. The CDR3 DNA reads TGTGCCAGCAGCGCAAGGACACCTCTACCTGAAGCTTTCTTT. The V and J genes are TRBV13 and TRBJ1-1; possibly TRBD1 for D (5 bases). This CDR3 contains 14 residues. V lost 5 bases and J 6 bases, leaving 16 bases between the germline ends. The germline V gene encodes CDR1 PRHDT and CDR2 FYEKMQ (reference sequence).

This clonotype was picked up many times. This chain joins TRBV15 and TRBJ1-3; TRBD1 might be the D (5 bases). Germline loops: CDR1 LNHNV, CDR2 YYDKDF (reference sequence). CDR3 length: 16 amino acids. Trimming removed 4 bases at V and 4 bases at J, with 17 bases between. CDR3 amino acids: CATSTHQRGTGNTIYF. The CDR3 coding sequence is TGTGCCACCAGCACTCACCAACGGGGGACGGGAAACACCATATATTTT. Looking up the rest from reference TRBV15 and TRBJ1-3 gives the full variable domain: DAMVIQNPRYQVTQFGKPVTLSCSQTLNHNVMYWYQQKSSQAPKLLFHYYDKDFNNEADTPDNFQSRRPNTSFCFLDIRSPGLGDTAMYLCATSTHQRGTGNTIYFGEGSWLTVV.

This clonotype was observed at least ten times. The V gene is TRBV28, the J gene TRBJ2-2; D possibly matches TRBD1 or TRBD2 (5 bases each). In germline, CDR1 is MDHEN, CDR2 SYDVKM. Trimming took off 2 bases at V and 5 bases at J, with 15 bases between the two ends. The CDR3 extends over 16 amino acids. The CDR3 reads CASSLQLGVSTGELFF. CDR3 bases: TGTGCCAGCAGTTTACAGCTGGGGGTTTCGACCGGGGAGCTGTTTTTT.

This clonotype was picked up a small number of times. The J gene is TRBJ2-1, the V gene TRBV5-1; 12 nucleotides match TRBD2. Germline CDR1 SGHRS, CDR2 YFSETQ. CDR3 length: 16 amino acids. Trimming at V came to 4 bases and at J to 2 bases, leaving 4 bases not matched to a gene. The CDR3 sequence: CASSPGLAGTYNEQFF. The CDR3 region has the DNA TGCGCCAGCAGCCCTGGACTAGCGGGGACCTACAATGAGCAGTTCTTC. The whole variable domain, filled in from reference TRBV5-1 and TRBJ2-1, reads KAGVTQTPRYLIKTRGQQVTLSCSPISGHRSVSWYQQTPGQGLQFLFEYFSETQRNKGNFPGRFSGRQFSNSRSEMNVSTLELGDSALYLCASSPGLAGTYNEQFFGPGTRLTVL.

There are a few counts of this clonotype. The rearrangement links TRBV5-4 to TRBJ1-1, with a tentative D call TRBD1 (5 bases). Germline-derived CDR1 and CDR2 are SGHNT and YYREEE (reference sequence). The V gene lost 0 bases and the J gene lost 2 bases, with 11 bases spanning the gap. The CDR3 loop spans 15 amino acids. The CDR3 nucleotides read TGTGCCAGCAGCTTGGATTATCAGGGAAACACTGAAGCTTTCTTT. Protein product: CASSLDYQGNTEAFF.

This clonotype was observed many times. The chain carries TRBV27 and TRBJ2-7; tentative D call: TRBD1 (6 bases). Between the trimmed V and J ends, which lost 2 bases and 2 bases, there was a span of 7 bases. Germline assignment: CDR1 MNHEY and CDR2 SMNVEV (reference sequence). The CDR3 length is 13 residues. The CDR3 bases are TGTGCCAGCAGTTTAAAGGGGGCCTACGAGCAGTACTTC. It is translated as CASSLKGAYEQYF.

This clonotype was seen repeatedly, ten times or more. The gene calls are TRBV9 and TRBJ2-5; 8 nucleotides match TRBD2. The germline gives CDR1 SGDLS, CDR2 YYNGEE. The V gene end was trimmed by 0 bases and the J gene end by 1 base; junction bases not matched to a gene: 8. The CDR3 has 17 residues. The CDR3 region is CASSVGSGGAVQETQYF. The DNA of the CDR3 is TGTGCCAGCAGCGTAGGGAGCGGGGGCGCCGTCCAAGAGACCCAGTACTTC.

Ten or more counts support this clonotype. The rearrangement links TRBV27 to TRBJ1-6; D not resolved. From germline, CDR1 is MNHEY and CDR2 SMNVEV (reference sequence). This CDR3 spans 15 amino acids. The V gene lost 1 base and the J gene lost 6 bases, with 10 bases spanning the gap. The CDR3 reads CASSLLARSNSPLHF. CDR3 in DNA: TGTGCCAGCAGTTTATTAGCCAGGTCTAATTCACCCCTCCACTTT.

This clonotype was detected many times. The genes are TRBV20-1 and TRBJ1-1, with a possible D match to TRBD1 (5 bases). CDR1 is DFQATT and CDR2 is SNEGSKA in the germline V gene (reference sequence). V was trimmed by 0 bases and J by 1 base, leaving 9 bases between them. The CDR3 is made up of 14 amino acids. As DNA, the CDR3 is TGCAGTGCTAGAGATCGGGGGGGGAACACTGAAGCTTTCTTT. The encoded protein is CSARDRGGNTEAFF.

This clonotype appeared many times. The chain couples TRBV12-3 or TRBV12-4 to TRBJ2-1; 8 nucleotides match TRBD2. The CDR3 has 13 amino acids. The J segment lost 8 bases and the V segment lost 3 bases, leaving 3 bases of the junction unmatched. CDR3 sequence: CASSFSGNYEQFF. For the CDR3, the DNA is TGTGCCAGCAGTTTTAGCGGGAACTATGAGCAGTTCTTC.

This CDR3 is CSARTGEETQYF. For the CDR3, the DNA is TGCAGTGCTCGAACAGGCGAGGAGACCCAGTACTTC. This rearrangement joins TRBV20-1 to TRBJ2-5; D may be TRBD1 (5 bases). V lost 5 bases and J lost 5, with 12 bases in between. CDR3 size: 12 residues. Germline CDR1 and CDR2: DFQATT and SNEGSKA (reference sequence).

This clonotype showed up just once. The chain is built from TRBV12-3 or TRBV12-4 and TRBJ2-1; 7 nucleotides line up with TRBD2. CDR3 length: 13 residues. V lost 5 bases, J lost 7 bases, and 5 bases stayed unmatched. The CDR3 region has the DNA TGTGCCAGCAGTGGGCGGGAGTTTAATGAGCAGTTCTTC. The encoded protein is CASSGREFNEQFF.

At least ten counts were recorded for this clonotype. The chain is built from TRBV6-5 and TRBJ2-7, with D hard to call. Germline CDR1 reads MNHEY; CDR2 reads SVGAGI. V lost 0 bases and J lost 5, with 8 bases in between. This CDR3 comprises 13 residues. CDR3 in DNA: TGTGCCAGCAGTTACTCGACTCGGAACGAGCAGTACTTC. This translates into CASSYSTRNEQYF.

Many counts were recorded for this clonotype. The chain couples TRBV28 to TRBJ2-1; TRBD2 matches 10 bases. The CDR3 totals 19 residues. Looked up from germline, CDR1 is MDHEN and CDR2 is SYDVKM. Trimming removed 8 bases from V and 5 bases from J; junction bases left unmatched: 21. In DNA, the CDR3 is TGTGCCAGCCGTCCACTGAGGTCGAGAGGACTAGCGGCAAACAATGAGCAGTTCTTC. Encoded protein: CASRPLRSRGLAANNEQFF.

The chain combines TRBV11-2 with TRBJ2-5, with 12 bases lining up with TRBD2. Germline-derived CDR1 and CDR2 are SGHAT and FQNNGV. Losses at the gene ends were 5 bases for V and 4 bases for J; bases not matched to a gene: 14. The length of the CDR3 is 18 residues. In nucleotides, the CDR3 is TGTGCCAGCAGCCGAAGACTAGCGGGGGCGAGGTCCTCAGAGACCCAGTACTTC. Amino acids: CASSRRLAGARSSETQYF.

This clonotype was detected many times. The rearrangement joins TRBV5-1 to TRBJ2-2; D may match TRBD1 or TRBD2 (5 bases each). The CDR3 has 15 residues. The germline V and J ends were trimmed by 0 bases and 4 bases, with 10 bases remaining between them. The germline CDR1 and CDR2 sequences are SGHRS and YFSETQ. CDR3 residues: CASSLDPGATGELFF. The CDR3 region has the DNA TGCGCCAGCAGCTTGGATCCCGGGGCCACCGGGGAGCTGTTTTTT.

This clonotype was recorded at least ten times. The chain carries TRBV12-3 or TRBV12-4 and TRBJ2-3; D possibly corresponds to TRBD1 (6 bases). The CDR3 runs to 15 residues. V gave up 7 bases and J gave up 2 bases, with 16 bases separating them. CDR3 protein: CASTRPQGTTDTQYF. The DNA for the CDR3 is TGTGCCAGCACCCGACCCCAGGGGACCACAGATACGCAGTATTTT.

This clonotype was counted a few times. At one end, the junction sequence differs from germline, possibly due to a read error. The chain combines TRBV2 with TRBJ2-5; TRBD2 might be the D (6 bases). The germline gives CDR1 SNHLY, CDR2 FYNNEI. The CDR3 is made up of 11 amino acids. CDR3 DNA sequence: TGTGCCAGCAGTGACTTTGGAGGGATTGACTTC. It encodes CASSDFGGIDF.

This clonotype has ten or more counts. V usage is TRBV19 and J usage is TRBJ2-1; D is perhaps TRBD1 (6 bases). Germline CDR1 reads LNHDA; CDR2 reads SQIVND (reference sequence). This CDR3 has 16 amino acids. Trimming left V 6 bases short and J 8 bases short, with 23 bases between. CDR3 amino acids: CASSRGRGSPSDEQFF. The CDR3 DNA reads as TGTGCCAGTAGCAGGGGACGGGGAAGTCCCAGCGATGAGCAGTTCTTC.

This clonotype showed up many times. This rearrangement joins TRBV18 to TRBJ1-3; TRBD1 matches at 8 bases. Germline V gene sequence: CDR1 KGHSH, CDR2 LQKENI. V lost 1 base to trimming and J lost 0 bases; unmatched junction nucleotides: 5. The CDR3 is 17 residues long. The CDR3 DNA reads as TGTGCCAGCTCACCACTATCAGGGGGCAACTCTGGAAACACCATATATTTT. This translates into CASSPLSGGNSGNTIYF. The whole variable domain, remainder taken from reference TRBV18 and TRBJ1-3, is NAGVMQNPRHLVRRRGQEARLRCSPMKGHSHVYWYRQLPEEGLKFMVYLQKENIIDESGMPKERFSAEFPKEGPSILRIQQVVRGDSAAYFCASSPLSGGNSGNTIYFGEGSWLTVV.

This clonotype was found many times. This chain uses TRBV18 with TRBJ2-2; TRBD1 or TRBD2 may be the D gene (5 bases each). Trimming removed 5 bases at V and 0 bases at J, with 10 bases between. The germline V gene has CDR1 KGHSH and CDR2 LQKENI. This CDR3 is built from 15 residues. CDR3 sequence reads: CASSKLGANTGELFF. DNA of the CDR3: TGTGCCAGCTCAAAATTGGGGGCGAACACCGGGGAGCTGTTTTTT.

This clonotype was observed a few times. The chain has TRBV11-2 and TRBJ2-1; 9 bases match TRBD1. Germline V gene lookup returns CDR1 SGHAT and CDR2 FQNNGV. This CDR3 has 12 amino acids. V lost 6 bases and J lost 8; bases outside the gene matches: 2. Here the CDR3 reads CASRGQGDEQFF. The CDR3 DNA is TGTGCCAGCAGGGGACAGGGAGATGAGCAGTTCTTC.

This clonotype showed up many times. The V call is TRBV7-2, the J call TRBJ2-7; tentatively, D is TRBD1 (5 bases). Trimming stripped 1 base from V and 3 bases from J, with 19 bases between. Per germline, CDR1 SGHTA and CDR2 FQGNSA. The CDR3 consists of 17 residues. The CDR3: CASSLVTETAYYYEQYF. In DNA, the CDR3 is TGTGCCAGCAGCTTAGTAACGGAGACAGCTTACTACTACGAGCAGTACTTC.

This clonotype was seen once. The V and J genes are TRBV7-8 and TRBJ2-3; maybe TRBD2 (6 bases). Germline V gene sequence: CDR1 SGHVS, CDR2 FQNEAQ. Deletions cut 7 bases from V and 1 base from J, with 18 bases between. This CDR3 contains 16 residues. CDR3 residues: CASKSLGRGRTDTQYF. The CDR3 DNA reads TGTGCCAGCAAGTCTTTGGGGCGGGGACGCACAGATACGCAGTATTTT.

Only a few counts were recorded for this clonotype. The CDR3 DNA follows: TGTGCCAGCTCACCACCGAGCGGGAGGGCGACAGATACGCAGTATTTT. Protein sequence: CASSPPSGRATDTQYF. This sequence joins TRBV18 and TRBJ2-3; 10 bases match TRBD2. V trimming: 0 bases; J trimming: 3 bases; junction bases outside the gene matches: 3. The CDR3 sequence is 16 residues long. Looked up from germline, CDR1 is KGHSH and CDR2 is LQKENI.